This record concerns one T cell receptor (beta chain) sequence. This clonotype showed up just a few times. Its recognized antigen is unknown. No much larger clone is present one base from it, and per-base qualities are unavailable. Amplification of TCR beta CDR3 regions was carried out from RNA transcripts. For the first round of RT-PCR on the TCR CDR3, the HTBI primer set was used together with the Qiagen OneStep RT-PCR kit. Libraries were constructed in a second round of multiplex PCR, after which size selection and purification were carried out. Paired-end sequencing of the libraries was performed with 100 bp reads on an Illumina HiSeq2000. Regarding the original processing steps: SOAPnuke was used to process the raw data, with reads discarded if the reads contained adapters or uncalled bases, had a mean Phred below 15, or lacked an exact constant-primer or identifier match. COPE v1.2.5 was used to merge the high-quality paired reads, and each unique nucleotide sequence was defined as a clonotype. MiTCR v1.1 was used to align clonotypes to the IMGT TRBV, TRBD and TRBJ reference segments. The analysis included only V-J combinations with a frequency above 0.0001, which together covered more than 98% of the repertoires. A TCS score was defined as the ratio between F50 (clonal expansion) and ExV (chaos), using BLOSUM62-based TCRdist between CDR3 peptides within each V-J. Welch's t-statistics and random forest reduced around 550 V-J features to some 14, which were used in a naive Bayes classifier (R e1071). Clones were called with MiXCR by TCRdb after fastp trimmed the public reads at Q25, and only in-frame beta chains were retained. Entries that share a CDR3 protein sequence are merged under the most common genes and DNA. The V and J calls and clone size are TCRdb's, not the authors'. For this sample there are 500,000 or so distinct CDR3 sequences; more than 15% appear just once. 29% of the sample is taken by the ten largest.

This record comes from a study of T cells in Graves' hyperthyroidism and ophthalmopathy (dated by TCRdb to 2018 to 2020). With respect to the entire study: Peripheral blood was sampled at the time of initial diagnosis, prior to any treatment. To identify distinguishing TCR V-J signatures, a discovery cohort of about 100 patients was used, comprising some 45 with Graves' ophthalmopathy and 57 with stable Graves' hyperthyroidism. An independent validation cohort of around 19 hyperthyroidism patients and about 15 patients who later progressed to ophthalmopathy tested prospective prediction of ophthalmopathy. The 100 discovery patients were randomly split 7:3 into training and test sets. In roughly six Graves' hyperthyroidism patients, the study also compared T-cell repertoires from thyroid tissue with T-cell repertoires from blood. Following sampling, methimazole starting at 30 mg daily was given to hyperthyroidism patients, and high-dose intravenous methylprednisolone was given to ophthalmopathy patients. The paper reports TCR Vbeta CDR3 sequencing of some 140 peripheral blood samples: under 45 ophthalmopathy, under 80 hyperthyroidism and roughly 17 progressor patients. The paper's findings and limits, for the study overall: No statistical method was used to fix the sample size in advance, and group allocation was not hidden from the investigators. A model built on a 13 V-J signature distinguished ophthalmopathy from stable hyperthyroidism, reaching 87.88% sensitivity and around 81% specificity in cross-validation and 80%/75% in testing. Most expanded thyroid clonotypes (frequency above 0.001) were also detected in blood, suggesting blood repertoires may reflect thyroid immune responses. In validation, progression to ophthalmopathy was predicted by the model with roughly 69% sensitivity and 72% to 80% specificity, a median of about 6.4 months before onset.

For this chain, trimming is 4 bases at the V end and 7 bases at the J end, and the number of junction bases without a gene match is 7. Via the germline V gene (reference sequence), CDR1 is SEHNR and CDR2 FQNEAQ. The CDR3 goes from the cysteine to the phenylalanine over 14 residues. The sequence is cut down to CDR3 DNA, 42 bases in frame from base 1. Ophthalmopathy patients had moderately to severely active disease, with a Clinical Activity Score of 3 or more, a NOSPECS grade of 4 or more, and a disease duration of less than 3 months. The study excluded patients with uncontrolled infections, other autoimmune diseases, pregnancy or lactation. Diagnoses relied on clinical symptoms, serum thyroxine and TRAb, thyroid ultrasound and orbital computed tomography. PBMCs were isolated from approximately 10 ml of fresh peripheral blood by Ficoll-Paque density gradient centrifugation. Total RNA was extracted with Trizol reagent, and quality was checked on an Agilent 2100 Bioanalyzer.

The sequence derives from a woman aged 30 to 39 with Graves' ophthalmopathy. The sample comprised blood. The sequence links TRBV7-9 to TRBJ2-1, and TRBD2 matches 7 of the central bases. The CDR3 region reads CASSSRLAENEQFF. The sequenced DNA: TGTGCCAGCAGCTCACGACTAGCAGAAAATGAGCAGTTCTTC. Reference TRBV7-9 and TRBJ2-1 genes cover what lies past the CDR3, so the full variable domain is DTGVSQNPRHKITKRGQNVTFRCDPISEHNRLYWYRQTLGQGPEFLTYFQNEAQLEKSRLLSDRFSAERPKGSFSTLEIQRTEQGDSAMYLCASSSRLAENEQFFGPGTRLTVL.